These 19 T cell receptor beta chains came from one sample sequenced in a study of cytomegalovirus exposure and HLA in healthy donors. With 60 Vbeta and 13 Jbeta primers, the PCR was carried out. Clones were read by immunoSEQ multiplex PCR, and TCRdb kept only the in-frame ones, dropping some. The data show about 160,000 clones, around four fifths seen once. Sequencing was performed on PBMCs. The receptors come from a female donor in good health and CMV-seronegative.

Here the CDR3 reads CATTCGEVGPGELFF. DNA for the CDR3: TGTGCCACCACCTGCGGGGAAGTAGGACCCGGGGAGCTGTTTTTT. The genes are TRBV6-7 and TRBJ2-2, with a tentative D call TRBD2 (6 bases). TRBV6-7 belongs to the ORF category, with a function that is uncertain. This CDR3 spans 15 amino acids. Trimming took off 10 bases at V and 6 bases at J, with 21 bases between the two ends.

The chain has TRBV5-4 and TRBJ1-2; D is ambiguous. The germline V gene has CDR1 SGHNT and CDR2 YYREEE (reference sequence). The ends were cut back, 0 bases at V and 5 bases at J, with 11 bases in the middle. This CDR3 is built from 14 residues. In DNA form, the CDR3 reads TGTGCCAGCAGCTTGGACGCCGGGGAGTATGGCTACACCTTC. It encodes CASSLDAGEYGYTF.

The V gene is TRBV5-5, the J gene TRBJ2-7; 8 nucleotides agree with TRBD2. The CDR3 consists of 16 residues. From germline, CDR1 is SGHKS and CDR2 YYEKEE (reference sequence). V shed 3 bases and J 0 bases; nucleotides not matched to a gene: 8. CDR3 nucleotide sequence: TGTGCCAGCAGCTCGCTCCCTAGCGGGTACTCCTACGAGCAGTACTTC. Translating it yields CASSSLPSGYSYEQYF.

The rearrangement links TRBV12-5 to TRBJ1-5; 7 nucleotides align to TRBD1. This CDR3 has 17 residues. V was pared by 0 bases and J by 8 bases, with 13 bases of the junction left unmatched. Looked up from germline, CDR1 is LGHNT and CDR2 is FRNRAP. The CDR3 DNA reads TGTGCTAGTGGTTTGGTATGGGCGACAGGGTTTAGGGAGCCCCAGCATTTT. This translates into CASGLVWATGFREPQHF.

V and J are TRBV11-2 and TRBJ2-5, with TRBD2 identical over 8 bases. The trim removed 3 bases at V and 1 base at J, leaving 13 bases unmatched. From germline, CDR1 is SGHAT and CDR2 FQNNGV. The CDR3 has 18 residues. In nucleotides, the CDR3 is TGTGCCAGCAGCTTTTTTGGGCGTAACGGGGGGGGCCAAGAGACCCAGTACTTC. Amino acid sequence: CASSFFGRNGGGQETQYF. Based on the CDR3 plus reference TRBV11-2 and TRBJ2-5, the full variable domain is EAGVAQSPRYKIIEKRQSVAFWCNPISGHATLYWYQQILGQGPKLLIQFQNNGVVDDSQLPKDRFSAERLKGVDSTLKIQPAKLEDSAVYLCASSFFGRNGGGQETQYFGPGTRLLVL.

V and J are TRBV18 and TRBJ2-1; TRBD1 aligns across 9 bases. CDR1 and CDR2 from the germline V gene are KGHSH and LQKENI. The V gene end was trimmed by 1 base and the J gene end by 5 bases; junction bases not matched to a gene: 12. This CDR3 is built from 18 residues. The CDR3 sequence is CASSPRTGGADSNNEQFF. The CDR3 DNA is TGTGCCAGCTCACCACGCACAGGGGGCGCAGATTCCAACAATGAGCAGTTCTTC.

Note on this clone: Within the sample, other DNA sequences also encode this same CDR3. The V call is TRBV7-6, the J call TRBJ2-7, with TRBD1 identical over 10 bases. Germline V lookup: CDR1 SGHVS, CDR2 FNYEAQ. J was trimmed by 2 bases and V by 5 bases; bases with no gene match: 3. The CDR3 runs to 14 residues. CDR3 DNA sequence: TGTGCCAGCAGCCTCGACAGGGGGCCCTACGAGCAGTACTTC. Translation: CASSLDRGPYEQYF. The whole variable domain, remainder taken from reference TRBV7-6 and TRBJ2-7, is GAGVSQSPRYKVTKRGQDVALRCDPISGHVSLYWYRQALGQGPEFLTYFNYEAQQDKSGLPNDRFSAERPEGSISTLTIQRTEQRDSAMYRCASSLDRGPYEQYFGPGTRLTVT.

The V and J genes are TRBV7-2 and TRBJ1-2; 7 bases are a match to TRBD1. CDR3 length: 15 amino acids. Germline V gives CDR1 SGHTA, CDR2 FQGNSA. Germline trimming cut 3 bases from V and 3 bases from J; bases unmatched to any gene: 7. The CDR3 bases are TGTGCCAGCAGCTTTACGGCAGGGGGTGACTATGGCTACACCTTC. As protein: CASSFTAGGDYGYTF.

The chain couples TRBV18 to TRBJ1-1; possibly TRBD1 for D (6 bases). Germline V gene lookup returns CDR1 KGHSH and CDR2 LQKENI. The CDR3 totals 15 residues. V was pared by 1 base and J by 6 bases, with 15 bases between. The DNA of the CDR3 is TGTGCCAGCTCACCACGCTCACAGGGATCGGCTGAAGCTTTCTTT. Residues: CASSPRSQGSAEAFF.

J is TRBJ2-7 and V is TRBV30, with D maybe TRBD1 (5 bases). V dropped 2 bases and J dropped 1 base, with 12 bases sitting between them. Germline V gene data show CDR1 as GTSNPN and CDR2 as SVGIG (reference sequence). The CDR3 consists of 14 residues. CDR3 DNA sequence: TGTGCCTGGAGTCGCCAGGGTGTATCCTACGAGCAGTACTTC. The encoded protein is CAWSRQGVSYEQYF.

The chain has TRBV15 and TRBJ2-7; 12 positions agree with TRBD2. CDR1 is LNHNV and CDR2 is YYDKDF in the germline V gene (reference sequence). Unmatched junction bases numbered 4, after V lost 1 base and J lost 0 bases. The CDR3 is 17 residues long. The CDR3 coding sequence is TGTGCCACCAGCAGAGGACTAGCGGGAGTTCCCTCCTACGAGCAGTACTTC. Its translation is CATSRGLAGVPSYEQYF.

This rearrangement joins TRBV5-4 to TRBJ1-2, with TRBD1 matching over 8 bases. CDR3 size: 16 residues. The germline CDR1 and CDR2 sequences are SGHNT and YYREEE (reference sequence). Trimming took 4 bases from V and 8 from J; bases not matched to a gene: 16. The CDR3 bases are TGTGCCAGCAGCCTAACCCCGGACAGGGCCCTTTGGGGCTACACCTTC. Amino acid sequence: CASSLTPDRALWGYTF.

As for this clone: One end of the junction fails to match germline, which may point to a read error. The chain joins TRBV7-9 to TRBJ2-4; 9 nucleotides agree with TRBD1. The CDR3 loop spans 18 amino acids. From germline, CDR1 is SEHNR and CDR2 FQNEAQ (reference sequence). The CDR3 region has the DNA TGTTCCAGCAGCTTACTGACAGGGGGTACGGTAGCCAAAAACATTCAGTACTTC. Translation gives CSSSLLTGGTVAKNIQYF.

The chain uses TRBV4-1 and TRBJ1-5; TRBD1 aligns across 7 bases. The J segment lost 3 bases and the V segment lost 4 bases, leaving 6 bases of the junction unmatched. The germline V gene has CDR1 MGHRA and CDR2 YSYEKL. The CDR3 sequence is 15 residues long. The CDR3 nucleotides are TGCGCCAGCAGCCTTCGGGACAGCCCCAATCAGCCCCAGCATTTT. Translating it yields CASSLRDSPNQPQHF.

The CDR3 here is CASSPNLRRGPVRQPQHF. DNA of the CDR3: TGTGCCAGCAGTCCCAATCTACGCAGGGGGCCGGTGCGTCAGCCCCAGCATTTT. The rearrangement links TRBV28 to TRBJ1-5, with 8 positions matching TRBD1. The V gene's germline CDR1 is MDHEN and CDR2 SYDVKM. This CDR3 is 18 amino acids long. After removal of 5 bases from V and 6 bases from J, the junction contained 18 bases not matched to a gene.

The rearrangement joins TRBV6-1 to TRBJ1-2, with D unclear. CDR1 and CDR2 (germline): MNHNS, SASEGT. The CDR3 covers 15 residues. Trimming removed 5 bases at V and 2 bases at J, with 15 bases between. This chain's CDR3 is CASSPSGRANYGYTF. In DNA, the CDR3 is TGTGCCAGCAGTCCCAGCGGGAGGGCCAACTATGGCTACACCTTC.

This clone showed up just a few times. The chain employs TRBV5-6 and TRBJ2-7; TRBD1 aligns across 8 bases. Germline V gene lookup returns CDR1 SGHDT and CDR2 YYEEEE. Unmatched junction bases numbered 7, after V lost 2 bases and J lost 6 bases. The CDR3 is 14 amino acids. The CDR3 here is CASSLLPQGAEQYF. The CDR3 DNA reads TGTGCCAGCAGCTTACTACCCCAGGGGGCCGAGCAGTACTTC.

The chain has TRBV6-5 and TRBJ2-5; D uncertain. V shed 3 bases and J shed 3 bases, with 2 bases lying between them. This CDR3 has 11 amino acids. The V gene's germline CDR1 is MNHEY and CDR2 SVGAGI. CDR3 protein: CASSYKETQYF. CDR3 DNA sequence: TGTGCCAGCAGTTATAAAGAGACCCAGTACTTC.

There are a few counts of this clone. The CDR3 coding sequence is TGTGCCATCAGGGCCACCAACAGGGGAGGAAATGAAAAACTGTTTTTT. Residues: CAIRATNRGGNEKLFF. The rearrangement links TRBV10-3 to TRBJ1-4, with TRBD1 matching 7 bases. V lost 6 bases, J lost 5 bases, and 12 bases stayed unmatched. The CDR3 covers 16 residues. Germline assignment: CDR1 ENHRY and CDR2 SYGVKD.